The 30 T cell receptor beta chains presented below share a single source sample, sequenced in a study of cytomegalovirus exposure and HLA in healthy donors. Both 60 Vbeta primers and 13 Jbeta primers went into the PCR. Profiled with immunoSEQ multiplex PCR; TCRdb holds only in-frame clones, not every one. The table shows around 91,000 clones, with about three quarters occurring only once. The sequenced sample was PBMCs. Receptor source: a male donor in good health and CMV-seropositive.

CDR3 sequence (DNA): TGTGCCAGCAGTGCGTCAGGCCAAGAGACCCAGTACTTC. It translates to CASSASGQETQYF. The chain couples TRBV6-1 to TRBJ2-5; D gene ambiguous. V lost 4 bases and J lost 1, with 7 bases in between. The length of the CDR3 is 13 residues. CDR1 is MNHNS, CDR2 SASEGT, per germline.

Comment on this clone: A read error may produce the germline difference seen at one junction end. In nucleotides, the CDR3 is TGTGCCAGCCGTGACAGGGTTAGGAATCAGCCCCAGCATTTT. Translation gives CASRDRVRNQPQHF. The rearrangement uses TRBV2 and TRBJ1-5; 7 nucleotides align to TRBD1. CDR3 size: 14 residues. Germline CDR1 reads SNHLY; CDR2 reads FYNNEI.

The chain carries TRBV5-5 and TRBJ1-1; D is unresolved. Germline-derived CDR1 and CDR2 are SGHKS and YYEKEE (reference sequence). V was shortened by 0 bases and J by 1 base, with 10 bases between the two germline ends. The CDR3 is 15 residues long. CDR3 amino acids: CASSLVATKNTEAFF. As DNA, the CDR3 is TGTGCCAGCAGCTTGGTGGCAACAAAGAACACTGAAGCTTTCTTT.

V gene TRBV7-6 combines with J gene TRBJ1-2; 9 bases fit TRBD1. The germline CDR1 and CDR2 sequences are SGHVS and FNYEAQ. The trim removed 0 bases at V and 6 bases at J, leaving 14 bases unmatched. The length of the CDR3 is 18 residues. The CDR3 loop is CASSLAQWRGTGYHGYTF. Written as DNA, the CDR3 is TGTGCCAGCAGCTTAGCGCAGTGGAGAGGGACAGGGTACCATGGCTACACCTTC.

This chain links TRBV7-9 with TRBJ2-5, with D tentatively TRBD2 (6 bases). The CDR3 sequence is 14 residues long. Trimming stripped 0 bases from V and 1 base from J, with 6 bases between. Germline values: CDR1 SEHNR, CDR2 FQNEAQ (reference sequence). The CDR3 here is CASSLAGLQETQYF. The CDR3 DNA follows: TGTGCCAGCAGCTTAGCGGGACTCCAAGAGACCCAGTACTTC. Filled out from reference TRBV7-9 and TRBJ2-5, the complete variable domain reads DTGVSQNPRHKITKRGQNVTFRCDPISEHNRLYWYRQTLGQGPEFLTYFQNEAQLEKSRLLSDRFSAERPKGSFSTLEIQRTEQGDSAMYLCASSLAGLQETQYFGPGTRLLVL.

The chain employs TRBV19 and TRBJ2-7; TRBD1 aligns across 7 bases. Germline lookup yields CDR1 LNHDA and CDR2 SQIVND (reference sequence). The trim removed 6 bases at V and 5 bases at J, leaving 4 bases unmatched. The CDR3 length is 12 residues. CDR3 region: CASRQGWNEQYF. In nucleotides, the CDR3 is TGTGCCAGTAGACAGGGGTGGAACGAGCAGTACTTC.

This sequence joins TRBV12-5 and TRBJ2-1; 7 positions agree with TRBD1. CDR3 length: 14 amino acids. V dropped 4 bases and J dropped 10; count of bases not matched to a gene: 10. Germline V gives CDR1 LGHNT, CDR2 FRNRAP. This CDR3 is CASGWRTGTDEQFF. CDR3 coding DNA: TGTGCTAGTGGTTGGCGCACCGGGACAGACGAGCAGTTCTTC.

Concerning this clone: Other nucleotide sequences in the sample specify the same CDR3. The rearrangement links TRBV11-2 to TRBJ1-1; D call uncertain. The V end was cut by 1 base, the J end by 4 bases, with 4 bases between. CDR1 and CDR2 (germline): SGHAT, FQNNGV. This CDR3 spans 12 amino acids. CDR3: CASSLGVTEAFF. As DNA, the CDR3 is TGTGCCAGCAGCTTAGGCGTCACTGAAGCTTTCTTT.

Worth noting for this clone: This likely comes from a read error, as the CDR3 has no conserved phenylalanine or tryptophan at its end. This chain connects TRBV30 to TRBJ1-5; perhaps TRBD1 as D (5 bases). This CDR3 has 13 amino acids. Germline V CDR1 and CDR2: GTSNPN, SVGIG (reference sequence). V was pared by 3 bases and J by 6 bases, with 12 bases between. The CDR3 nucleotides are TGTGCCTGGAGCCGGGGGGGTCCTCAGCCCCAGCATGTT. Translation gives CAWSRGGPQPQHV.

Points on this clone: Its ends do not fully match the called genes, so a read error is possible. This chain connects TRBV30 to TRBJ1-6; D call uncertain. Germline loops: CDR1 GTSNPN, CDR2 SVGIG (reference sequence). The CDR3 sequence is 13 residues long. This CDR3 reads CARSLTPPSPLHF. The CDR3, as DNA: TGTGCCCGGAGTTTGACTCCCCCATCACCCCTCCACTTT.

The DNA for the CDR3 is TGTGCCAGTCGGATTGACAGGTCGGTCACCGGGGAGCTGTTTTTT. It specifies CASRIDRSVTGELFF. This chain links TRBV19 with TRBJ2-2; TRBD1 might be the D (6 bases). CDR1 LNHDA and CDR2 SQIVND come from the germline V gene (reference sequence). The ends were cut back, 8 bases at V and 4 bases at J, with 17 bases in the middle. There are 15 residues in the CDR3.

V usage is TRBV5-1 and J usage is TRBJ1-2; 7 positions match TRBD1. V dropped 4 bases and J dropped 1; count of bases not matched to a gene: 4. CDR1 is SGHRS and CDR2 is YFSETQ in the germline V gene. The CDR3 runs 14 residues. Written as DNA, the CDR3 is TGCGCCAGCAGCCGGGACAGCTTTAACTATGGCTACACCTTC. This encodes CASSRDSFNYGYTF.

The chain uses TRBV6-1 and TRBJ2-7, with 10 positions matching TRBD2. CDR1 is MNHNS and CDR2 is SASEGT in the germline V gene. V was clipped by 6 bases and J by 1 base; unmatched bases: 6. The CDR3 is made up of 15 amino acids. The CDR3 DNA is TGTGCCAGCAGAGGTGGACTAGCGGTATCCTACGAGCAGTACTTC. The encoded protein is CASRGGLAVSYEQYF.

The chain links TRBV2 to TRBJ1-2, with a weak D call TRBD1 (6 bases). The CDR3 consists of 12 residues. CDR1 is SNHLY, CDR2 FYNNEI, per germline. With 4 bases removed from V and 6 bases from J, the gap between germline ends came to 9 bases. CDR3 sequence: CASSGQADGYTF. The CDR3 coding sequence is TGTGCCAGCAGTGGACAGGCGGATGGCTACACCTTC.

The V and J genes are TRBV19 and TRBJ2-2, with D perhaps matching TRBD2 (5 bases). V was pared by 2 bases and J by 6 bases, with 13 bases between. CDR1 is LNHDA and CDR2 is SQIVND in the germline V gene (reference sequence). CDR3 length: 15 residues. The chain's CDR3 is CASSISSAGAGELFF. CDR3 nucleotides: TGTGCCAGTAGTATAAGTTCGGCGGGTGCCGGGGAGCTGTTTTTT. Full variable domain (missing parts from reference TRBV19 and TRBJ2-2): DGGITQSPKYLFRKEGQNVTLSCEQNLNHDAMYWYRQDPGQGLRLIYYSQIVNDFQKGDIAEGYSVSREKKESFPLTVTSAQKNPTAFYLCASSISSAGAGELFFGEGSRLTVL.

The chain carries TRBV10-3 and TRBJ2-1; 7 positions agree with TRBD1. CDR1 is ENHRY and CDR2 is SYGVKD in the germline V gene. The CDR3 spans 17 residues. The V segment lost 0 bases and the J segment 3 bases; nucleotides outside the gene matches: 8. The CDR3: CAISESKGQVNYNEQFF. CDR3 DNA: TGTGCCATCAGTGAGTCCAAAGGACAGGTAAACTACAATGAGCAGTTCTTC.

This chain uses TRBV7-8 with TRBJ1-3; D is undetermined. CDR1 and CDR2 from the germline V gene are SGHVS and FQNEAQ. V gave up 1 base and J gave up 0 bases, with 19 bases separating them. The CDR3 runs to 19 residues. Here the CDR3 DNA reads TGTGCCAGCAGCTTAGGTAGACTAACCGGACGGTTCTCTGGAAACACCATATATTTT. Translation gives CASSLGRLTGRFSGNTIYF.

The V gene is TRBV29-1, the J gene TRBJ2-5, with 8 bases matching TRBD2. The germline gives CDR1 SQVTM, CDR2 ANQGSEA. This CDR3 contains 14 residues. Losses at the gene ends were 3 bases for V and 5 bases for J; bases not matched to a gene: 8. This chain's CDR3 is CSVEGAGVGETQYF. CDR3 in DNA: TGCAGCGTTGAGGGAGCGGGAGTAGGTGAGACCCAGTACTTC.

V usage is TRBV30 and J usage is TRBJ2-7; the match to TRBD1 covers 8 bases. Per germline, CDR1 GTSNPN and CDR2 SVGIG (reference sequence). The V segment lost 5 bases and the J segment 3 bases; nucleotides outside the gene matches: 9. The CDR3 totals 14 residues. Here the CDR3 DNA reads TGTGCCTGGTCGACAGGGGTAGGCGGCTACGAGCAGTACTTC. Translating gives CAWSTGVGGYEQYF.

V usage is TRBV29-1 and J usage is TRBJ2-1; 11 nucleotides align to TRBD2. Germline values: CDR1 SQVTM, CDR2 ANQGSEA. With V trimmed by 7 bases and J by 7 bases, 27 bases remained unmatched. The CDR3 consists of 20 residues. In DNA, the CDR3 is TGCAGCGGGAGGCAACAGGGGACTAGCGGCATACGATCCTCAATTAATGAGCAGTTCTTC. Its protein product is CSGRQQGTSGIRSSINEQFF.

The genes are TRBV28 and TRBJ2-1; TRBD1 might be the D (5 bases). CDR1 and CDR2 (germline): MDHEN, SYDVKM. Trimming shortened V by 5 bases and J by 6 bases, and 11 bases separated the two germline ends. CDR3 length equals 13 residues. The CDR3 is CASSPGHSNEQFF. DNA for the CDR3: TGTGCCAGCAGTCCCGGACATTCCAATGAGCAGTTCTTC.

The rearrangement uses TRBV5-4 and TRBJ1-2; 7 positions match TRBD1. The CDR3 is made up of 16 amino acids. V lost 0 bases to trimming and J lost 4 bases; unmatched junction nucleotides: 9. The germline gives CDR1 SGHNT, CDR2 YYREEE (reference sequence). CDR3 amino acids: CASSLDPGGQSYGYTF. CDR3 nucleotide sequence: TGTGCCAGCAGCTTGGACCCAGGGGGGCAGTCCTATGGCTACACCTTC.

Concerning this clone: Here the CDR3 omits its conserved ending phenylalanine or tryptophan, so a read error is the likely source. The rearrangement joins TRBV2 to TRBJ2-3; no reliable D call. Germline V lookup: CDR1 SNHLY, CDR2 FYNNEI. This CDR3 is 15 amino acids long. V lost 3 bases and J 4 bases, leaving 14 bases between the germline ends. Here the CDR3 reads CASSDFPVVSDTQYV. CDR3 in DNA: TGTGCCAGCAGTGATTTTCCCGTCGTCTCAGATACGCAGTATGTT.

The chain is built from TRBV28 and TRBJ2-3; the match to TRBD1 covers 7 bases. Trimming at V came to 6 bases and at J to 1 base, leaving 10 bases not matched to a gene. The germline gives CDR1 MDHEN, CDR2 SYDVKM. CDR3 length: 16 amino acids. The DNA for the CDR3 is TGTGCCAGCAGAGGGGTACAGGGGTGGCGCACAGATACGCAGTATTTT. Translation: CASRGVQGWRTDTQYF.

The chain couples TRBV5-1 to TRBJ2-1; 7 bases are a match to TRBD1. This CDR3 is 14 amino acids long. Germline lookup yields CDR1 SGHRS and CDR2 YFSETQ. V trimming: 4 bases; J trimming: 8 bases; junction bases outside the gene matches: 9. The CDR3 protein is CASSRQGTTDEQFF. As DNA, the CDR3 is TGCGCCAGCAGCCGACAGGGTACTACGGATGAGCAGTTCTTC.

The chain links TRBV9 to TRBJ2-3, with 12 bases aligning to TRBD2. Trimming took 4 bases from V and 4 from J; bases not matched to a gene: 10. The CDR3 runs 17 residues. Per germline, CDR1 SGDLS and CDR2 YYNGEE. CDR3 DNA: TGTGCCAGCAGCAAGGCACTAGCGGGGGGTCCGGCAGATACGCAGTATTTT. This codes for CASSKALAGGPADTQYF.

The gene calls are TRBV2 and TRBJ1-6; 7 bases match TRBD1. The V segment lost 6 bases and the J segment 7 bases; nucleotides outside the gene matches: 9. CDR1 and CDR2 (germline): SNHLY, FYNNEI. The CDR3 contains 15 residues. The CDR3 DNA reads TGTGCCAGCAGACGCCAGTGGGACAGAAATTCACCCCTCCACTTT. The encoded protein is CASRRQWDRNSPLHF.

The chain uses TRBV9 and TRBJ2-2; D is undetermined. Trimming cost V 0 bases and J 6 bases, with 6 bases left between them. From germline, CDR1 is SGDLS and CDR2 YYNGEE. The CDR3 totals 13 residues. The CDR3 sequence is CASSVVSSGELFF. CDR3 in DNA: TGTGCCAGCAGCGTAGTTAGTTCCGGGGAGCTGTTTTTT.

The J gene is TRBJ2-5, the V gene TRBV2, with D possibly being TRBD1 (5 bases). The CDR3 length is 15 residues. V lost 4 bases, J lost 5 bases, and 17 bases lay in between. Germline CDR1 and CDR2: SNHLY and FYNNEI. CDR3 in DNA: TGTGCCAGCAGTGCAAATCAGGGTCGGTCGGAGACCCAGTACTTC. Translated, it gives CASSANQGRSETQYF. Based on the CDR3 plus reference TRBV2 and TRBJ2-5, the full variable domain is EPEVTQTPSHQVTQMGQEVILRCVPISNHLYFYWYRQILGQKVEFLVSFYNNEISEKSEIFDDQFSVERPDGSNFTLKIRSTKLEDSAMYFCASSANQGRSETQYFGPGTRLLVL.

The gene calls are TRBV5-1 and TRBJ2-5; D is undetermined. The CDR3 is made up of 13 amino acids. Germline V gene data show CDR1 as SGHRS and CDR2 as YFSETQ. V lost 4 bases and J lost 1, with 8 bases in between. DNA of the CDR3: TGCGCCAGCAGCCCGGGTCTCCAAGAGACCCAGTACTTC. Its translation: CASSPGLQETQYF.